These 32 T cell receptor beta chains came from one sample sequenced in a study of Ad26.COV2.S vaccination and SARS-CoV-2 variants (dated by TCRdb to the early 2020s). The library was built by means of the immunoSEQ multiplex PCR assay. This is the immuneACCESS table as TCRdb keeps it, with only in-frame sequences that have V and J called. A part of the clones is gone; compared with another copy, unresolved V genes explain less than half, and the rest is unexplained. The sample records about 320,000 clones, around 84% of which are singletons. Approximately 1.9% of the sample belongs to the ten largest clones. Taken with the paper, the label for treatment or condition translates to: about 20 received Ad26.COV2.S at low or high dose, single or two shots; 5 received placebo; per-sample allocation not given. Repertoires of vaccine and placebo recipients were sequenced from samples taken on day 63 after the first injection.

Source: peripheral blood, taken in a trial of Ad26.COV2.S vaccine versus placebo. The receptors stem from a person aged 18-60 years who received the Ad26.COV2.S COVID-19 vaccine or a placebo.

The V call is TRBV3-1 (or the pseudogene TRBV3-2), the J call TRBJ1-3; D remains unclear. The CDR3 runs 16 residues. CDR1 LGHDT and CDR2 YNNKEL come from the germline V gene (reference sequence). Trimming removed 3 bases at V and 3 bases at J, with 15 bases between. The CDR3 nucleotides are TGTGCCAGCAGCCATTCTTCCCTTGGGGTTGGAAACACCATATATTTT. Translating gives CASSHSSLGVGNTIYF.

The rearrangement joins TRBV30 to TRBJ2-7; D is perhaps TRBD1 or TRBD2 (5 bases each). Germline-derived CDR1 and CDR2 are GTSNPN and SVGIG (reference sequence). There are 15 residues in the CDR3. With 0 bases removed from V and 3 bases from J, the gap between germline ends came to 15 bases. CDR3 amino acids: CAWSVGDRASYEQYF. The CDR3, as DNA: TGTGCCTGGAGTGTAGGGGACCGTGCAAGCTACGAGCAGTACTTC.

This clone was picked up a small number of times. The rearrangement joins TRBV5-1 to TRBJ2-1; D possibly corresponds to TRBD2 (5 bases). CDR1 is SGHRS, CDR2 YFSETQ, per germline. The V end lost 4 bases, the J end lost 2 bases, and 7 bases lay between the germline ends. CDR3 length equals 13 residues. The CDR3 DNA is TGCGCCAGCAGCCCGGGGACCTACAATGAGCAGTTCTTC. Residues: CASSPGTYNEQFF. The variable domain in full, with the rest retrieved from reference TRBV5-1 and TRBJ2-1, is KAGVTQTPRYLIKTRGQQVTLSCSPISGHRSVSWYQQTPGQGLQFLFEYFSETQRNKGNFPGRFSGRQFSNSRSEMNVSTLELGDSALYLCASSPGTYNEQFFGPGTRLTVL.

The V call is TRBV6-9, the J call TRBJ1-5, with D hard to call. This CDR3 comprises 13 residues. Germline V gives CDR1 MNHGY, CDR2 SVAAGI. In nucleotides, the CDR3 is TGTGATATAGACACCTTCAGGAATCAGCCCCAGCATTTT. Translation gives CDIDTFRNQPQHF.

V is TRBV19 and J is TRBJ1-6, with 7 bases identical to TRBD1. This CDR3 is built from 16 residues. Looked up from germline, CDR1 is LNHDA and CDR2 is SQIVND (reference sequence). Trimming cost V 3 bases and J 14 bases; bases outside gene matches: 16. For the CDR3, the DNA is TGTGCCAGTAGTATCAGCCACACAGGGGCCCGGGGGTCCCTCCACTTT. This sequence encodes CASSISHTGARGSLHF.

This chain connects TRBV7-2 to TRBJ1-5, with 7 bases fitting TRBD1. V was pared by 4 bases and J by 4 bases, with 7 bases of the junction left unmatched. The CDR3 totals 15 residues. Germline CDR1 SGHTA, CDR2 FQGNSA. CDR3 nucleotides: TGTGCCAGCAGCTCACCAGGGGGTGGAAATCAGCCCCAGCATTTT. Amino acids: CASSSPGGGNQPQHF.

The count of this clone is one. J is TRBJ2-7 and V is TRBV19; D is uncertain. The germline V gene has CDR1 LNHDA and CDR2 SQIVND (reference sequence). The CDR3 runs 13 residues. V was trimmed by 3 bases and J by 2 bases, leaving 8 bases between them. The CDR3 spells CASSMAETYEQYF. In DNA form, the CDR3 reads TGTGCCAGTAGTATGGCAGAGACCTACGAGCAGTACTTC. Drawing the rest from reference TRBV19 and TRBJ2-7, the complete variable domain is DGGITQSPKYLFRKEGQNVTLSCEQNLNHDAMYWYRQDPGQGLRLIYYSQIVNDFQKGDIAEGYSVSREKKESFPLTVTSAQKNPTAFYLCASSMAETYEQYFGPGTRLTVT.

The J gene is TRBJ2-5, the V gene TRBV9; D not certain. CDR1 is SGDLS, CDR2 YYNGEE, per germline. The CDR3 totals 15 residues. Trimming removed 3 bases at V and 0 bases at J, with 12 bases between. The CDR3 DNA is TGTGCCAGCAGCGGGTCGCATTGGTACCAAGAGACCCAGTACTTC. It encodes CASSGSHWYQETQYF.

This clone was recorded only once. A read error may produce the germline difference seen at one junction end. The chain couples TRBV6-2 or TRBV6-3 to TRBJ2-3, with TRBD2 identical over 8 bases. The CDR3 loop spans 17 amino acids. Germline lookup yields CDR1 MNHEY and CDR2 SVGEGT. The CDR3 bases are TGTGCCAGCAGTCACTCCCCCCCGGGGGGGCGTGCAGATACGCAGTATTTT. Translated: CASSHSPPGGRADTQYF.

The rearrangement uses TRBV5-4 and TRBJ2-3; D is possibly TRBD2 (7 bases). Trimming shortened V by 1 base and J by 0 bases, and 15 bases separated the two germline ends. There are 17 residues in the CDR3. Per germline, CDR1 SGHNT and CDR2 YYREEE (reference sequence). DNA of the CDR3: TGTGCCAGCAGCTTGCGGGGGGCCAAGACTAGCACAGATACGCAGTATTTT. Its protein is CASSLRGAKTSTDTQYF.

The V and J genes are TRBV27 and TRBJ2-1; D possibly uses TRBD1 or TRBD2 (7 bases each). V lost 5 bases to trimming and J lost 6 bases, with 20 bases between them. Looked up from germline, CDR1 is MNHEY and CDR2 is SMNVEV (reference sequence). The CDR3 is 16 amino acids. CDR3 DNA sequence: TGTGCCAGCAGTACGACCGGGACAGCGGGAAGCAATGAGCAGTTCTTC. Translated, it gives CASSTTGTAGSNEQFF.

The V gene is TRBV7-2, the J gene TRBJ2-7; perhaps TRBD2 as D (6 bases). Per germline, CDR1 SGHTA and CDR2 FQGNSA. The CDR3 runs 14 residues. V was pared by 1 base and J by 2 bases, with 9 bases between. CDR3 sequence: CASSLVRGTYEQYF. The CDR3 DNA sequence: TGTGCCAGCAGCTTAGTTCGGGGGACCTACGAGCAGTACTTC. The variable domain in full, with the rest retrieved from reference TRBV7-2 and TRBJ2-7, is GAGVSQSPSNKVTEKGKDVELRCDPISGHTALYWYRQSLGQGLEFLIYFQGNSAPDKSGLPSDRFSAERTGGSVSTLTIQRTQQEDSAVYLCASSLVRGTYEQYFGPGTRLTVT.

The chain links TRBV19 to TRBJ1-5; D might be TRBD1 (5 bases). CDR1 and CDR2 from the germline V gene are LNHDA and SQIVND (reference sequence). Trimming cost V 4 bases and J 5 bases, with 9 bases left between them. This CDR3 spans 13 amino acids. The CDR3 here is CASSRQGDQPQHF. In nucleotides, the CDR3 is TGTGCCAGTAGTAGGCAGGGTGATCAGCCCCAGCATTTT.

This clone came up once. The chain combines TRBV6-5 with TRBJ1-2; D not resolved. The CDR3 runs to 13 residues. V dropped 6 bases and J dropped 1 base, with 9 bases sitting between them. Germline V CDR1 and CDR2: MNHEY, SVGAGI. The CDR3 is CASSLIGNYGYTF. The CDR3 DNA sequence: TGTGCCAGCAGCCTAATCGGTAACTATGGCTACACCTTC.

J is TRBJ1-6 and V is TRBV5-1, with 8 bases fitting TRBD1. After removal of 4 bases from V and 10 bases from J, the junction contained 10 bases not matched to a gene. This CDR3 comprises 15 residues. Germline V gene sequence: CDR1 SGHRS, CDR2 YFSETQ. The CDR3 sequence is CASSRWTGSGSPLHF. The CDR3 DNA is TGCGCCAGCAGCCGCTGGACAGGGTCAGGATCACCCCTCCACTTT.

The chain couples TRBV5-4 to TRBJ2-5; 7 positions match TRBD1. The CDR3 contains 15 residues. J lost 5 bases, V lost 0 bases, and 7 bases had no gene match. Germline V lookup: CDR1 SGHNT, CDR2 YYREEE (reference sequence). The CDR3 DNA follows: TGTGCCAGCAGCTTGGGCCGACAGACAGGGGAGACCCAGTACTTC. Its protein is CASSLGRQTGETQYF.

The J gene is TRBJ2-4, the V gene TRBV30; 7 bases are a match to TRBD2. The CDR3 totals 15 residues. Germline values: CDR1 GTSNPN, CDR2 SVGIG (reference sequence). V lost 3 bases, J lost 3 bases, and 8 bases stayed unmatched. CDR3 loop: CAWSPASGLKNIQYF. CDR3 in DNA: TGTGCCTGGAGCCCCGCTAGCGGTCTCAAAAACATTCAGTACTTC.

The chain links TRBV18 to TRBJ2-7; 10 positions agree with TRBD1. Unmatched junction bases numbered 11, after V lost 4 bases and J lost 2 bases. Germline lookup yields CDR1 KGHSH and CDR2 LQKENI. The CDR3 length is 17 residues. The CDR3 coding sequence is TGTGCCAGCTCACTGATAGGACAGGGGGAAACAGCCTACGAGCAGTACTTC. Translation: CASSLIGQGETAYEQYF.

V and J are TRBV30 and TRBJ2-1, with D perhaps TRBD1 (6 bases). This CDR3 spans 15 amino acids. Germline CDR1 GTSNPN, CDR2 SVGIG (reference sequence). V was cut by 0 bases and J by 1 base, with 10 bases left in between. CDR3: CAWSVLGGSYNEQFF. The CDR3 coding sequence is TGTGCCTGGAGTGTACTAGGGGGATCCTACAATGAGCAGTTCTTC.

The chain uses TRBV9 and TRBJ1-1, with 7 bases matching TRBD1. J gave up 1 base and V 3 bases, and 6 bases lay outside the gene matches. The CDR3 extends over 15 amino acids. CDR1 SGDLS and CDR2 YYNGEE come from the germline V gene. The CDR3 loop is CASSAGTASNTEAFF. The CDR3 coding sequence is TGTGCCAGCAGCGCCGGGACAGCGTCGAACACTGAAGCTTTCTTT.

The J gene is TRBJ1-2, the V gene TRBV5-5; D unresolved. The ends were cut back, 4 bases at V and 5 bases at J, with 15 bases in the middle. Per germline, CDR1 SGHKS and CDR2 YYEKEE (reference sequence). The CDR3 consists of 14 residues. DNA of the CDR3: TGTGCCAGCAGCCTGGAGGCTGCGGTTTATGGCTACACCTTC. Protein: CASSLEAAVYGYTF.

CDR3 coding DNA: TGTGCCAGCAGCACAAGGACTAGCGGGGATAGGACCCAGTACTTC. Protein: CASSTRTSGDRTQYF. V and J are TRBV7-9 and TRBJ2-5, with 12 positions matching TRBD2. The V gene end was trimmed by 5 bases and the J gene end by 7 bases; junction bases not matched to a gene: 8. The CDR3 runs 15 residues. CDR1 is SEHNR and CDR2 is FQNEAQ in the germline V gene (reference sequence). Full variable domain (rest looked up from reference TRBV7-9 and TRBJ2-5): DTGVSQNPRHKITKRGQNVTFRCDPISEHNRLYWYRQTLGQGPEFLTYFQNEAQLEKSRLLSDRFSAERPKGSFSTLEIQRTEQGDSAMYLCASSTRTSGDRTQYFGPGTRLLVL.

This clone occurred once. The V gene is TRBV5-1, the J gene TRBJ1-4, with D unresolved. The CDR3 spans 14 residues. Germline-derived CDR1 and CDR2 are SGHRS and YFSETQ. Trimming left V 0 bases short and J 7 bases short, with 10 bases between. As DNA, the CDR3 is TGCGCCAGCAGCTTGGTCGCTGGTAGTGAAAAACTGTTTTTT. Its translation: CASSLVAGSEKLFF.

The chain couples TRBV3-1 (or the pseudogene TRBV3-2) to TRBJ1-5, with D possibly matching TRBD1 (5 bases). V lost 0 bases, J lost 2 bases, and 11 bases lay in between. The CDR3 contains 16 residues. Germline CDR1 and CDR2: LGHDT and YNNKEL (reference sequence). The CDR3 bases are TGTGCCAGCAGCCAAGATCCGAGGGGTGGCAATCAGCCCCAGCATTTT. This encodes CASSQDPRGGNQPQHF.

The V and J genes are TRBV7-2 and TRBJ2-1, with D possibly matching TRBD1 (5 bases). The ends were cut back, 2 bases at V and 5 bases at J, with 10 bases in the middle. The CDR3 contains 14 residues. Germline CDR1 SGHTA, CDR2 FQGNSA. CDR3 protein: CASSLRQRNNEQFF. In DNA, the CDR3 is TGTGCCAGCAGCTTAAGACAGAGAAACAATGAGCAGTTCTTC.

The chain carries TRBV3-1 (or the pseudogene TRBV3-2) and TRBJ2-3; 10 bases align to TRBD2. The CDR3 runs 18 residues. After removal of 0 bases from V and 2 bases from J, the junction contained 8 bases not matched to a gene. Germline CDR1 reads LGHDT; CDR2 reads YNNKEL (reference sequence). The CDR3 protein is CASSQDWSAGGNTDTQYF. The CDR3 coding sequence is TGTGCCAGCAGCCAAGATTGGTCAGCGGGGGGGAACACAGATACGCAGTATTTT.

This clone was found once. V and J are TRBV5-1 and TRBJ2-7; D gene ambiguous. The germline CDR1 and CDR2 sequences are SGHRS and YFSETQ. V lost 4 bases to trimming and J lost 0 bases, with 11 bases between them. The CDR3 extends over 14 amino acids. The CDR3 nucleotides read TGCGCCAGCAGCGGCCGGGCCAGCTCCTACGAGCAGTACTTC. This translates into CASSGRASSYEQYF.

The rearrangement links TRBV4-2 to TRBJ1-2; TRBD1 matches at 7 bases. This CDR3 is 15 amino acids long. CDR1 is LGHNA and CDR2 is YNFKEQ in the germline V gene. Trimming removed 1 base from V and 4 bases from J; junction bases left unmatched: 6. Here the CDR3 reads CASSQAGDRTYGYTF. Written as DNA, the CDR3 is TGTGCCAGCAGCCAAGCTGGGGACAGAACCTATGGCTACACCTTC.

This clone was detected only a few times. The same CDR3 can be traced to other DNA sequences in this sample. The chain combines TRBV7-9 with TRBJ2-7; unclear D gene. Trimming pared 1 base from V and 4 bases from J, leaving 5 bases between. Germline CDR1 and CDR2: SEHNR and FQNEAQ (reference sequence). This CDR3 is 12 amino acids long. DNA of the CDR3: TGTGCCAGCAGCTTAGTAGGTTACGAGCAGTACTTC. Encoded protein: CASSLVGYEQYF.

This chain links TRBV5-1 with TRBJ1-2; TRBD1 might be the D (5 bases). The germline V and J ends were trimmed by 0 bases and 5 bases, with 11 bases remaining between them. This CDR3 is built from 14 residues. Germline CDR1 SGHRS, CDR2 YFSETQ. Here the CDR3 DNA reads TGCGCCAGCAGCTTGGGCGGCCAGGGATATGGCTACACCTTC. Translation: CASSLGGQGYGYTF.

The rearrangement joins TRBV30 to TRBJ2-5; the D gene is possibly TRBD1 (6 bases). This CDR3 is 14 amino acids long. Germline CDR1 and CDR2: GTSNPN and SVGIG (reference sequence). V was shortened by 3 bases and J by 6 bases, with 17 bases between the two germline ends. DNA of the CDR3: TGTGCCTGGAGAGAGGTTAGGGGGAGAAAGACCCAGTACTTC. It encodes CAWREVRGRKTQYF.

The V call is TRBV5-6, the J call TRBJ1-1; a possible D gene is TRBD1 (5 bases). Trimming left V 7 bases short and J 4 bases short, with 20 bases between. Germline V gene sequence: CDR1 SGHDT, CDR2 YYEEEE. This CDR3 is 15 amino acids long. In DNA, the CDR3 is TGTGCCAGCTTCCCGATGCTAACGGGGGGCACTGAAGCTTTCTTT. This sequence encodes CASFPMLTGGTEAFF.